This TCR beta chain is drawn from a study of T cell repertoires in ileal Crohn's disease. Study summary: At surgery, about 34% of patients smoked, with median disease duration approximately 7.3 years. Operated complications were stricturing disease (roughly 60%) and penetrating disease (about 39%).

Sequencing was performed with immunoSEQ multiplex PCR; in TCRdb, only in-frame clones are kept and a portion is missing. This sample has about 16,000 clones, with approximately 94% found just once. CDR1 is MGHRA, CDR2 YSYEKL, per germline. J gave up 5 bases and V 7 bases, and 11 bases lay outside the gene matches. This CDR3 has 15 residues. The sample comprised ileal tissue. This rearrangement joins TRBV4-1 to TRBJ2-1, with 7 nucleotides matching TRBD2. The sequence came from an adult with Crohn's disease. The CDR3 DNA reads TGCGCCAGCACGGCAGCGGGGCACAAAAACAATGAGCAGTTCTTC. This codes for CASTAAGHKNNEQFF.